This T cell receptor beta chain was found in a study of CD8 T cells in Susac syndrome. Random hexamers were used to reverse transcribe roughly 0.5 to 1 ug of RNA. TCRdb ran MiXCR on the immunoSEQ multiplex PCR reads and lists one entry per CDR3 protein. This table has roughly 300,000 distinct CDR3 sequences, about 88% appearing once. The multiple sclerosis controls were treatment-naive patients affected by stable or active relapsing-remitting disease. J gave up 8 bases and V 0 bases, and 11 bases lay outside the gene matches. This CDR3 spans 17 amino acids. Germline CDR1 MGHRA, CDR2 YSYEKL. The V call is TRBV4-1, the J call TRBJ2-1; 9 bases fit TRBD2. This receptor was obtained from a human donor with multiple sclerosis. Sequenced input: CD8+ T cells from PBMCs. Written as DNA, the CDR3 is TGCGCCAGCAGCCAAGAGGGCGGGAGGGCCTTCGGGGATGAGCAGTTCTTC. Protein product: CASSQEGGRAFGDEQFF.